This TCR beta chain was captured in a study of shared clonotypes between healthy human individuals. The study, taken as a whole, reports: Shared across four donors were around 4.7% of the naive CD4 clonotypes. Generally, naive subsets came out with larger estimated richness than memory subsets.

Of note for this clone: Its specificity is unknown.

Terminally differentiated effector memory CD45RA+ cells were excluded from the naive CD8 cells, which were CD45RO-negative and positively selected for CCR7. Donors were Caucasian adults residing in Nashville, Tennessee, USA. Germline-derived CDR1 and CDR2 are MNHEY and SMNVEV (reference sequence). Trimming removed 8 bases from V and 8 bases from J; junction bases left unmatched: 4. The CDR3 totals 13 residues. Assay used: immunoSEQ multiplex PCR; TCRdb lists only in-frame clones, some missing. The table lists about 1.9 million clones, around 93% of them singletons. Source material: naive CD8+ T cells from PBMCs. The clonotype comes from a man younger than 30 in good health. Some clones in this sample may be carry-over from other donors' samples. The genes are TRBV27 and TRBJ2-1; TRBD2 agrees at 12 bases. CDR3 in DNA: TGTGCCAGCCAGACTAGCGGGAGACATGAGCAGTTCTTC. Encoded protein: CASQTSGRHEQFF.